These 9 T cell receptor beta chains originate from one sample sequenced in a study of control samples from healthy donors and cancer patients. Clones were read by immunoSEQ multiplex PCR, and TCRdb kept only the in-frame ones, dropping some. The sample has 170,000 or so clones, nearly 90% seen once; the top ten hold about 1.4%. Sequencing was carried out using blood. The receptors here all came from a woman between 50 and 59 years old in good health.

The CDR3 DNA reads TGTGCCAGCAGGCCCTCAGGGGAAAGGACTGAAGCTTTCTTT. It translates to CASRPSGERTEAFF. V and J are TRBV6-6 and TRBJ1-1; the D gene is possibly TRBD1 (6 bases). Germline-derived CDR1 and CDR2 are MNHNY and SVGAGI (reference sequence). The CDR3 is 14 residues long. Trimming removed 6 bases from V and 5 bases from J, with 16 bases in between.

The chain links TRBV6-5 to TRBJ2-3; D gene ambiguous. The CDR3 loop spans 15 amino acids. V was clipped by 4 bases and J by 0 bases, with 11 bases between them. Germline values: CDR1 MNHEY, CDR2 SVGAGI. The CDR3 loop reads CASSSDGYSTDTQYF. CDR3 sequence (DNA): TGTGCCAGCAGTTCGGACGGTTATAGCACAGATACGCAGTATTTT.

This clone came up once. The V call is TRBV28, the J call TRBJ1-5; maybe TRBD1 (5 bases). This CDR3 region has 15 residues. From germline, CDR1 is MDHEN and CDR2 SYDVKM. The V end was cut by 8 bases, the J end by 2 bases, with 16 bases between. The CDR3 sequence is CASFNRGSGNQPQHF. The CDR3, as DNA: TGTGCCAGCTTTAACCGGGGGTCTGGCAATCAGCCCCAGCATTTT.

The rearrangement uses TRBV5-4 and TRBJ1-1; D is uncertain. CDR1 and CDR2 from the germline V gene are SGHNT and YYREEE (reference sequence). The CDR3 is 17 amino acids. With 0 bases removed from V and 0 bases from J, the gap between germline ends came to 15 bases. The CDR3, as DNA: TGTGCCAGCAGCTTGGCCCCTAGTGCCGGAATGAACACTGAAGCTTTCTTT. Translating gives CASSLAPSAGMNTEAFF.

The V gene is TRBV7-3, the J gene TRBJ2-7; the D gene is possibly TRBD1 (5 bases). Trimming stripped 11 bases from V and 6 bases from J, with 17 bases between. CDR1 SGHTA and CDR2 FQGTGA come from the germline V gene. The CDR3 is 12 amino acids. In nucleotides, the CDR3 is TGTGCCGGAATGAAAGCAGGGTCCGAGCAGTACTTC. Translating it yields CAGMKAGSEQYF.

The chain links TRBV12-3 or TRBV12-4 to TRBJ1-1; possible D gene TRBD1, 5 bases. The CDR3 runs to 12 residues. V was pared by 7 bases and J by 2 bases, with 8 bases between. CDR3 protein: CASNRLNTEAFF. CDR3 bases: TGTGCCAGCAACAGGTTAAACACTGAAGCTTTCTTT.

V is TRBV4-2 and J is TRBJ1-5; no reliable D call. The V gene's germline CDR1 is LGHNA and CDR2 YNFKEQ. The ends were cut back, 1 base at V and 7 bases at J, with 14 bases in the middle. The CDR3 is 15 residues long. CDR3 in amino acids: CASSQVLGLDQPQHF. CDR3 DNA sequence: TGTGCCAGCAGCCAAGTTCTCGGGCTTGACCAGCCCCAGCATTTT.

The rearrangement uses TRBV6-5 and TRBJ2-2; D gene unclear. The V and J ends lost 7 bases and 1 base respectively, with 7 bases between them. Germline CDR1 MNHEY, CDR2 SVGAGI. The CDR3 spans 13 residues. The CDR3 here is CASTVWNTGELFF. In DNA form, the CDR3 reads TGTGCCAGCACCGTCTGGAACACCGGGGAGCTGTTTTTT.

The chain is built from TRBV24-1 and TRBJ1-4; 10 positions match TRBD1. This CDR3 contains 15 residues. With 6 bases clipped from V and 6 bases from J, the junction kept 6 bases outside the gene matches. Germline assignment: CDR1 KGHDR and CDR2 SFDVKD. This CDR3 reads CATSQTGTGDEKLFF. CDR3 DNA sequence: TGTGCCACCAGTCAGACCGGGACAGGGGATGAAAAACTGTTTTTT.